This record covers a single TCR beta chain. This clonotype was seen at least ten times. Its antigen has not been determined. Per-base qualities were not stored, and no clone one base away is much larger. A constant-region primer and ProtoScript II reverse transcriptase were used to reverse-transcribe TCRbeta-specific cDNA from roughly 0.5 ug total RNA. Construction of the TCRbeta libraries relied on three nested rounds of multiplex PCR, following a slightly modified ARM-PCR procedure. Multiplex TRBV1-TRBV30 forward primers and a Cbeta reverse primer were used in the first two PCR rounds, each of which was run for around 10 cycles. Sample barcodes and Illumina adapters were added in a final 25-cycle PCR with Deep VentR polymerase. Amplicons of 200-500 bp were gel-purified with a QIAquick gel extraction kit before sequencing. An Illumina HiSeq 2500 was used to sequence the TCRbeta amplicons, generating 250-bp paired-end reads. The authors' pipeline ran thus. Reads were quality-trimmed with Trimmomatic v0.33, and paired reads were merged with FLASH v1.2.11 to recover full CDR3 sequences. MiGEC v1.2.1b assigned V, D and J germline segments to the rearranged TCRbeta sequences. Clonotype statistics and Shannon-Wiener diversity indices were calculated with VDJtools v1.0.0. To reduce sampling bias, subsequent analyses other than the diversity analysis used only the 250 most abundant clonotypes in each sample. The raw public reads went through TCRdb reprocessing: fastp at Q25, MiXCR clone calling, in-frame beta chains kept. CDR3 protein sequences are deduplicated, and each keeps its most common genes and DNA. V and J calls and clone size were set by TCRdb, not the authors. This sample gives some 180,000 distinct CDR3 sequences in total; 85% of them show up just once. The top ten clones comprise around 18% of the sample.

The sample comes from a study of tumor-infiltrating lymphocytes in primary liver carcinoma (dated by TCRdb to about 2017). As for the study more broadly: The five patients, three men and two women aged 30 to 69 years, had hepatocellular carcinoma (four) or combined HCC and intrahepatic cholangiocarcinoma (one). The tumors of the five patients were staged as T1-T3 N0M0, with maximum diameters ranging from about 4.2 to 10 cm. Each sample produced about 3.5 to 7.13 million productive TCRbeta reads, and read depth showed no significant difference between tissue types. The study combined TCRbeta repertoire sequencing, expression microarrays and whole-exome sequencing across five regions of each liver tumor, with adjacent normal tissue and blood. TCRbeta repertoire sequencing covered roughly 35 specimens from 5 patients: about 25 tumor regions, 5 adjacent noncancerous liver tissues and 5 peripheral blood samples. The 25 or so tumor region samples were profiled with Agilent mRNA microarrays so that TCRbeta repertoire diversity could be related to the local molecular phenotype. Technical replicate repertoires showed high reproducibility, with mean shared-clone rates roughly 0.89 and correlation coefficients above 0.98.

Without any cell sorting, total RNA and DNA were extracted together from approximately 20-30 mg of bulk tissue using the AllPrep DNA/RNA mini kit. Between late 2015 and March 2016, about five patients in China with histopathologically diagnosed primary liver carcinoma had their tumors surgically resected. At the time of sampling, the patients were treatment-naive and had chronic HBV infection. Five spatially separated regions were sampled per tumor: superior, inferior, left-lateral and right-lateral poles, plus the tumor centre. According to histology, viable tumor cells made up more than 80% of every tumor sample. Pieces of fresh tumor and adjacent tissue were cut in half, with one half kept in RNAlater at -80 degrees C and the other half sent for histology. Including the terminal cysteine and phenylalanine, the CDR3 comprises 10 residues. The read is trimmed to its CDR3 DNA, 30 bases read in frame from base 1. V sheds 6 bases and J sheds 3 bases, leaving 0 bases between their ends. The germline V gene specifies MNHNS as CDR1 and SASEGT as CDR2.

The full study reports these points: Only roughly 7-25% of top clones appeared in all five regions of a tumor, which suggests that tumor-infiltrating T cells are spatially heterogeneous. With just a few patients in the study, the authors point out that the findings should be validated in a larger study. Since the samples were bulk and unsorted, there was no way to compare CD4+ and CD8+ T cell repertoires. The top 250 clones accounted for a significantly greater share of the repertoire in tumors than in blood (p = 0.039). Only the TCR beta chain was sequenced, which likely underestimates true repertoire diversity because unpaired alpha chains were not captured. Repertoire overlap was found to be higher between tumor regions (mean approximately 35%) than between tumor-adjacent (approximately 17%) or tumor-blood (approximately 15%) pairs, consistent with antigen-driven expansion.

Sequencing was done on a sample of tumor tissue from primary liver carcinoma. The chain joins TRBV6-1 to TRBJ2-1; a confident D gene designation cannot be given. The TCR comes from a man aged 35 to 55 with primary liver carcinoma and hepatitis B virus infection. The DNA sequence reads TGTGCCAGCAGCTACAATGAGCAGTTCTTC. Translated, this is CASSYNEQFF.